This T cell receptor (beta chain) is drawn from a study of cytomegalovirus exposure and HLA in healthy donors (dated by TCRdb to 2016 to 2017). Concerning the study at large: The 500 to 700 repertoires of the first cohort and the 95 to 150 validation repertoires were produced on the same platform, according to a later analysis. Along with the roughly 670-subject first cohort, a separate validation cohort of approximately 110 different subjects was used. The study was designed to test whether signatures of past pathogen exposure could be identified by cataloging public T cell receptors. The study combined high-throughput TCR immunosequencing, statistical association of individual TCRs with disease status, and machine learning to predict cytomegalovirus infection status. What the work shows at the level of the full study, not this receptor alone: Across donors, most TCR sequences were observed very rarely, whereas some public TCRs were present in many individuals. A later analysis had no HLA typing for the validation cohort, so co-occurrence there was scored across all 130 or so repertoires. A few of the identified cytomegalovirus-associated TCR beta chains were confirmed in vitro to be specific for cytomegalovirus antigens. It was suggested by the authors that the approach could potentially be generalized to other disease states and immunological phenotypes. In both the original and validation cohorts, the classifier was reported to diagnose cytomegalovirus status with high specificity and sensitivity. A later analysis found that TCRs clustered in the first cohort also tended to co-occur in the 120 validation repertoires, with about 94% of cluster scores above 0. The study gave a list of under 200 TCR beta chains associated with cytomegalovirus.

Details on this clone: This clone's antigen is unknown. No base quality information exists; no much larger clone differs at one position.

Libraries were constructed by the immunoSEQ multiplex PCR assay. Processing in the source paper ran as follows. A statistical classification framework was built to diagnose cytomegalovirus status from the catalog of TCR beta chain sequences. The immuneACCESS repertoire file appears here via TCRdb, limited to in-frame rearrangements. These files lack a portion of the clones; in checked studies, under half of the deficit traces to unresolved V genes, and the cause of the others is not known. That table is the source of V, J and clone size, and D and trimming were worked out from the DNA. The table for this sample lists some 170,000 clones; around nine tenths of them were counted only once. The ten largest clones take up about 7.2% of the sample. The CDR3 holds 15 amino acids from the cysteine to the phenylalanine. Here the CDR3 DNA is all that survives: 45 bases in frame from base 1. Cut back by 0 bases and 4 bases, the V and J ends lie 9 bases apart. The germline V gene (reference sequence) supplies CDR1 SEHNR and CDR2 FQNEAQ.

Donors formed part of the validation cohort, which comprised 120 or so subjects and was distinct from the first cohort of 690 or so subjects. The sequence derives from a man aged 25 to 40 in good health and CMV-seropositive. Sequenced: PBMCs. The chain is encoded by TRBV7-9 joined to TRBJ2-2; TRBD1 is perhaps the D gene, given 5 matching bases. The DNA reads TGTGCCAGCAGCTTAGCCAGGGTAATCACCGGGGAGCTGTTTTTT. This translates into CASSLARVITGELFF.